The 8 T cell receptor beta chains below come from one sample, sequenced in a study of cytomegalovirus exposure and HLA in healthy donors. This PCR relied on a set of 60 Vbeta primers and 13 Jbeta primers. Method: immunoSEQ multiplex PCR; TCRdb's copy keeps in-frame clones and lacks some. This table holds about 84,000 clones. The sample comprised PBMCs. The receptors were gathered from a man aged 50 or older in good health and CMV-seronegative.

The CDR3: CSGMTRDSNTGELFF. CDR3 DNA sequence: TGCAGCGGAATGACCCGGGACTCCAACACCGGGGAGCTGTTTTTT. The chain is built from TRBV29-1 and TRBJ2-2; a weak D match, TRBD2 (6 bases). With 7 bases removed from V and 2 bases from J, the gap between germline ends came to 17 bases. CDR1 and CDR2 (germline): SQVTM, ANQGSEA. The CDR3 sequence is 15 residues long.

The CDR3 bases are TGTGCCAGCAGCTTAGGACAGGGAAACACTGAAGCTTTCTTT. The encoded protein is CASSLGQGNTEAFF. The V and J genes are TRBV7-9 and TRBJ1-1, with 7 bases matching TRBD1. Germline V CDR1 and CDR2: SEHNR, FQNEAQ (reference sequence). V was clipped by 1 base and J by 2 bases; unmatched bases: 1. This CDR3 has 14 amino acids. The full variable domain, its missing parts supplied by reference TRBV7-9 and TRBJ1-1, is DTGVSQNPRHKITKRGQNVTFRCDPISEHNRLYWYRQTLGQGPEFLTYFQNEAQLEKSRLLSDRFSAERPKGSFSTLEIQRTEQGDSAMYLCASSLGQGNTEAFFGQGTRLTVV.

The CDR3 loop is CASSQYSGGPQGTQYF. The CDR3 DNA is TGTGCCAGCAGCCAATATAGCGGGGGGCCCCAGGGGACCCAGTACTTC. This rearrangement joins TRBV7-2 to TRBJ2-5, with 10 positions matching TRBD2. Per germline, CDR1 SGHTA and CDR2 FQGNSA. The CDR3 runs to 16 residues. The V segment lost 5 bases and the J segment 7 bases; nucleotides outside the gene matches: 13.

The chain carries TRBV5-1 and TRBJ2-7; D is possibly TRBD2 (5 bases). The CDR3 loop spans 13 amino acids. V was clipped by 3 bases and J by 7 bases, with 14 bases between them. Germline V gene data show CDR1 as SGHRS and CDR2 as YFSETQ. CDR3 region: CASSSTAWREQYF. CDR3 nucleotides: TGCGCCAGCAGCTCGACCGCATGGAGGGAGCAGTACTTC.

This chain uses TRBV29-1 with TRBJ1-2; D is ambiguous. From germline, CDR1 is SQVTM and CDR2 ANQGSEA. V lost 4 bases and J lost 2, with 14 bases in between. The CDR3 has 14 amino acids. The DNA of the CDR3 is TGCAGCGTTGCCCAAGCGGGAAAGAACTATGGCTACACCTTC. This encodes CSVAQAGKNYGYTF.

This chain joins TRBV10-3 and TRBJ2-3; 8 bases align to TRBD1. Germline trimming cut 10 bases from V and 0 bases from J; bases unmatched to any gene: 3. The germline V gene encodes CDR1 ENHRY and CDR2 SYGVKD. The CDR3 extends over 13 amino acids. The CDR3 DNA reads TGTGCCACAGGACAGGGAAGCACAGATACGCAGTATTTT. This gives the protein CATGQGSTDTQYF.

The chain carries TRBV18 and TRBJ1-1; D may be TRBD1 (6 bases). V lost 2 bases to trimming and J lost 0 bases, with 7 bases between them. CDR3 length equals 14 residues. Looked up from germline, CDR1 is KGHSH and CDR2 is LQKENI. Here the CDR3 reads CASSPAGVNTEAFF. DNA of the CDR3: TGTGCCAGCTCACCAGCAGGGGTGAACACTGAAGCTTTCTTT.

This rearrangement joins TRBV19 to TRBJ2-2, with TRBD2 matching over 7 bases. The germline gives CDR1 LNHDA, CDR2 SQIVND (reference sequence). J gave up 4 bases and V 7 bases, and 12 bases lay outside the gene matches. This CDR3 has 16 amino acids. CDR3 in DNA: TGTGCCAGTACCTTAGGCTGGGGGGGATCCACCGGGGAGCTGTTTTTT. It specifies CASTLGWGGSTGELFF.